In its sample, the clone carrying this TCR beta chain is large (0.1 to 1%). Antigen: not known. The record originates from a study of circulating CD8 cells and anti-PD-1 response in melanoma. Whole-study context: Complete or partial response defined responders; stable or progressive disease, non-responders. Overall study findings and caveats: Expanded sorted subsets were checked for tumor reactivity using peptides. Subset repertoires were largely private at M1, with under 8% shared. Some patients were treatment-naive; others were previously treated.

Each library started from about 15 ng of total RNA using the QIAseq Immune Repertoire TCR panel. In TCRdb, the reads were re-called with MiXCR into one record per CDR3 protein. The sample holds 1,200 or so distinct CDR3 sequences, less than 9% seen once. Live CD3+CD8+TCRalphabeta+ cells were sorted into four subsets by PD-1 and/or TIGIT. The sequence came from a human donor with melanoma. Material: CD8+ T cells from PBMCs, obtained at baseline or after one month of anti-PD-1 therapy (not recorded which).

This CDR3 reads CASSAGTGDGYEQYF. CDR3 coding DNA: TGTGCCAGTAGTGCCGGCACAGGGGACGGCTACGAGCAGTACTTC. The chain is built from TRBV19 and TRBJ2-7, with 7 bases that match TRBD1. Per the germline V gene, CDR1 is LNHDA and CDR2 is SQIVND (reference sequence). The CDR3 extends over 15 amino acids. V trimming: 5 bases; J trimming: 3 bases; junction bases outside the gene matches: 10. The variable domain in full, completed from reference TRBV19 and TRBJ2-7, reads DGGITQSPKYLFRKEGQNVTLSCEQNLNHDAMYWYRQDPGQGLRLIYYSQIVNDFQKGDIAEGYSVSREKKESFPLTVTSAQKNPTAFYLCASSAGTGDGYEQYFGPGTRLTVT.